The rows below give T cell receptor beta chains drawn from one sample of a study of T cells in Graves' hyperthyroidism and ophthalmopathy. Using its own MiXCR run on the multiplex PCR reads, TCRdb lists one record per CDR3 protein. The data show 150,000 to 200,000 distinct CDR3 sequences, with approximately 15% seen just once and under 35% held by the top ten. Input material: blood. The receptors stem from a woman aged 50 to 60 with Graves' hyperthyroidism. Each CDR3 is given with its conserved first and last residue. D genes are given only for firm matches. Only some rows state a clone size, as once, few, many or a class for expanded clones.

abundance | j_gene | d_gene | v_gene | CDR3aa | CDR3nt
many | TRBJ2-1 | - | TRBV7-3 | CASSFFGAGQSEQFF | TGTGCCAGCAGCTTTTTCGGGGCGGGGCAGAGTGAGCAGTTCTTC
many | TRBJ2-7 | TRBD2 | TRBV27 | CASSALAGGREQYF | TGTGCCAGCAGTGCCTTAGCGGGGGGGCGAGAGCAGTACTTC
- | TRBJ2-1 | TRBD2 | TRBV7-3 | CASSRRDYPGYNEQFF | TGTGCCAGCAGCAGACGGGACTATCCAGGCTACAATGAGCAGTTCTTC
many | TRBJ2-6 | - | TRBV28 | CASSFSGGSSSGANVLTF | TGTGCCAGCAGTTTCTCTGGGGGGTCCTCCTCTGGGGCCAACGTCCTGACTTTC
few | TRBJ1-2 | - | TRBV2 | CASSVAGHGYTF | TGTGCCAGCAGTGTGGCAGGGCACGGCTACACCTTC
many | TRBJ1-5 | - | TRBV11-2 | CASSLDFAQPQHF | TGTGCCAGCAGCTTGGACTTTGCTCAGCCCCAGCATTTT
few | TRBJ2-3 | TRBD2 | TRBV4-1 | CASSQASGGTDTQYF | TGCGCCAGCAGCCAGGCTAGCGGGGGAACAGATACGCAGTATTTT
- | TRBJ2-2 | - | TRBV28 | CASSPSPDSFFTGELFF | TGTGCCAGCAGTCCCTCCCCCGACAGTTTCTTCACCGGGGAGCTGTTTTTT
- | TRBJ2-1 | TRBD1 | TRBV7-9 | CASSHRDRGWGTYNEQFF | TGTGCCAGCAGCCACCGGGACAGGGGGTGGGGAACCTACAATGAGCAGTTCTTC
- | TRBJ2-1 | TRBD1 | TRBV25-1 | CASSRPERTGGKRFF | TGTGCCAGCAGCAGACCCGAACGAACAGGGGGAAAGCGGTTCTTC
many | TRBJ2-1 | - | TRBV2 | CASSRNNEQFF | TGTGCCAGCAGTAGAAACAATGAGCAGTTCTTC
few | TRBJ2-7 | TRBD1 | TRBV7-9 | CASSLTRTGEYEQYF | TGTGCCAGCAGCTTAACCCGGACAGGGGAGTACGAGCAGTACTTC
- | TRBJ2-1 | - | TRBV9 | CASSSIGASNEQFF | TGTGCCAGCAGCTCCATCGGGGCCTCCAATGAGCAGTTCTTC
many | TRBJ1-6 | - | TRBV9 | CASSLRPGVSYNSPLHF | TGTGCCAGCAGCCTACGGCCAGGGGTCTCCTATAATTCACCCCTCCACTTT
many | TRBJ2-7 | TRBD1 | TRBV20-1 | CSASGTGDYYEQYF | TGCAGTGCGTCCGGGACAGGGGATTACTACGAGCAGTACTTC
- | TRBJ2-4 | - | TRBV5-6 | CASSLFSVAKNIQYF | TGTGCCAGCAGCTTATTTTCGGTAGCCAAAAACATTCAGTACTTC
few | TRBJ1-3 | TRBD1 | TRBV28 | CASSLRTGIRNTIYF | TGTGCCAGCAGTCTTCGGACAGGGATTAGAAACACCATATATTTT
many | TRBJ2-2 | TRBD2 | TRBV7-2 | CASSYALGLASSGELFF | TGTGCCAGCAGCTACGCCCTGGGACTAGCGTCTTCCGGGGAGCTGTTTTTT
many | TRBJ2-5 | TRBD2 | TRBV11-3 | CASSSGGRETQYF | TGTGCCAGCAGCTCGGGAGGGCGGGAGACCCAGTACTTC
- | TRBJ2-7 | - | TRBV4-2 | CASSQEYGPYEQYF | TGTGCCAGCAGCCAAGAGTACGGGCCCTACGAGCAGTACTTC
many | TRBJ2-1 | TRBD1 | TRBV7-9 | CASSQLTGTGYNEQFF | TGTGCCAGCAGCCAACTCACCGGGACAGGGTACAATGAGCAGTTCTTC
many | TRBJ1-1 | - | TRBV19 | CASSIGQGLIEAFF | TGTGCCAGTAGTATAGGCCAGGGGCTGATTGAAGCTTTCTTT
many | TRBJ2-2 | - | TRBV7-8 | CASSLEVIGELFF | TGTGCCAGCAGCTTAGAGGTTATAGGGGAGCTGTTTTTT
- | TRBJ2-3 | - | TRBV10-1 | CASSPSLADTQYF | TGCGCCAGCAGCCCAAGTCTAGCGGATACGCAGTATTTT
many | TRBJ1-1 | - | TRBV12-3/TRBV12-4 | CASSFDRNTEAFF | TGTGCCAGCAGTTTTGACAGAAACACTGAAGCTTTCTTT
many | TRBJ1-1 | - | TRBV25-1 | CASSAGGSEAFF | TGTGCCAGCAGTGCGGGGGGGTCTGAAGCTTTCTTT
many | TRBJ1-4 | - | TRBV5-1 | CASSQGQNYEKLFF | TGCGCCAGCAGCCAGGGGCAGAACTATGAAAAACTGTTTTTT